This is a list of T cell receptor beta chains from one sample in a study of PD-1 blockade in mismatch repair-deficient tumors. Libraries were prepared by immunoSEQ multiplex PCR; TCRdb keeps only in-frame clonotypes and omits some of them. The sample yields approximately 22,000 clones, 84% seen once. The sample consisted of peripheral blood, taken 2 weeks after starting pembrolizumab. The receptors stem from an adult with mismatch repair-deficient cancer. Both conserved end residues are part of each CDR3. Each record gives: J gene, V gene, CDR3 protein.

TRBJ2-4,TRBV6-4,CPSILVLTKNIQYF
TRBJ2-3,TRBV6-5,CASSYSATTDTQYF
TRBJ2-2,TRBV7-2,CASSHRGPAGELFF
TRBJ2-7,TRBV12-5,CASGLVLAGGSYEQYF
TRBJ2-7,TRBV29-1,CSVDKGNEQYF
TRBJ1-4,TRBV10-2,CASMGGNEKLFF
TRBJ2-7,TRBV9,CASSPSPGQNLYEQYF
TRBJ2-5,TRBV27,CASSPTAWETQYF
TRBJ1-2,TRBV27,CASSLVGSGRGENYGYTF
TRBJ2-5,TRBV20-1,CSARERETQYF
TRBJ1-2,TRBV4-1,CASSGTRESNYGYTF
TRBJ2-5,TRBV10-3,CAISDVGGQETQYF
TRBJ2-4,TRBV19,CASSITPHMEGNIQYF
TRBJ2-1,TRBV11-2,CASSRDSAPIYNEQFF
TRBJ1-4,TRBV30,CAWEDRGSEKLFF
TRBJ2-3,TRBV6-5,CASSRGQGWGTQYF
TRBJ2-6,TRBV7-2,CASSFDPNVLTF
TRBJ2-2,TRBV6-1,CASRPSIGELFF
TRBJ2-2,TRBV7-2,CASSLARDTGELFF
TRBJ2-7,TRBV5-6,CASSYRGGSSDEQYF
TRBJ2-6,TRBV27,CASSSGASGANVLTF
TRBJ1-3,TRBV28,CASSLDGNTIYF
TRBJ1-3,TRBV28,CASSSTQGFGNTIYF
TRBJ2-5,TRBV28,CASSLMGARGETQYF
TRBJ2-6,TRBV4-1,CASSTPPGQGAGGANVLTF
TRBJ2-3,TRBV6-6,CASSYSRGITDTQYF
TRBJ2-3,TRBV7-2,CASSYLGQSSDTQYF
TRBJ2-1,TRBV4-2,CASSHRTRFF
TRBJ1-3,TRBV18,CASSPALEVGNTIYF
TRBJ2-1,TRBV27,CASRPTWLASLYNEQFF
TRBJ2-3,TRBV5-6,CASSPTLAGDPDTQYF
TRBJ1-1,TRBV19,CASSMTGNTEAFF
TRBJ2-5,TRBV18,CASSPLEAQETQYF
TRBJ1-5,TRBV6-1,CASSEVQGSNQPQHF
TRBJ2-5,TRBV21-1,CASSKRQGSIQETQYF
TRBJ2-1,TRBV18,CASSPRDRSYNEQFF
TRBJ1-1,TRBV6-1,CASRWGQVSEAFF
TRBJ2-7,TRBV28,CASSPAGGLYEQYF
TRBJ1-4,TRBV18,CASRETGNEEKLFF
TRBJ2-3,TRBV27,CASSLSPSPLSTDTQYF
TRBJ2-2,TRBV5-5,CASSWTPEPTGELFF
TRBJ2-4,TRBV10-2,CASGTGLLQYF
TRBJ2-7,TRBV19,CASSYEGTGMDEQYF
TRBJ2-1,TRBV29-1,CSVLGGNEQFF
-,TRBV5-1,CASSLVGGHQSYEQYF
TRBJ2-7,TRBV10-3,CAISERTSVEEQYF
TRBJ1-1,TRBV11-1,CASNDPWEDRNTEAFF
TRBJ2-1,TRBV19,CASKAPPGGARDGGNEQFF
TRBJ2-3,TRBV6-5,CASSYSNPLPDTQYF
TRBJ2-7,TRBV30,CAWRPRTGLPGTF
TRBJ1-5,TRBV4-1,CASSHKTCTRGNQPQHF
TRBJ2-1,TRBV30,CAWGAGLAYNEQFF
TRBJ1-5,TRBV19,CASSIEEWDSNQPQHF
TRBJ1-2,TRBV4-2,CASSQDAWGGYTF
TRBJ2-7,TRBV6-1,CASSYPYEQYF
TRBJ2-3,TRBV5-1,CASGEQGSADTQYF
TRBJ2-1,TRBV7-2,CASSLQGYNEQFF
TRBJ2-1,TRBV9,CASSARGDSYNEQFF